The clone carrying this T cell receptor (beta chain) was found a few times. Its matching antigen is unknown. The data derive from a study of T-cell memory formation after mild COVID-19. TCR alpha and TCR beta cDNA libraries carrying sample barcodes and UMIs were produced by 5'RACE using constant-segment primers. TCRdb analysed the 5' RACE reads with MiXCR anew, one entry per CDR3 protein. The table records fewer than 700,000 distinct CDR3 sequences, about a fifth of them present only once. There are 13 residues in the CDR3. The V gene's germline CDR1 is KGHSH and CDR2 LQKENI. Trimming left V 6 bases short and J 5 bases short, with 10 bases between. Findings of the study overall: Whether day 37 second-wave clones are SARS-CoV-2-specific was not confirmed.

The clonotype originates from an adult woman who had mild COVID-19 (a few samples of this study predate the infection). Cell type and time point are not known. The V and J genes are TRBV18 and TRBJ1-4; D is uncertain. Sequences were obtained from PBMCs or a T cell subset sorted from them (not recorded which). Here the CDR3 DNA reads TGTGCCAGCTCCCGGGATTCGAATGAAAAACTGTTTTTT. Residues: CASSRDSNEKLFF.